This T cell receptor (beta chain) appears in the sequencing data of a study of PD-1 blockade in classical Hodgkin lymphoma. Background on the study: Intravenous infusions of nivolumab 3 mg/kg reached patients every 2 weeks.

This clone was counted between two and nine times. Its cognate antigen is unknown. Sequenced by immunoSEQ multiplex PCR; TCRdb stores in-frame clones only, minus some. The sample includes approximately 18,000 clones, around 76% seen only once; the top ten take around a quarter. Exposure to brentuximab vedotin varied, and each patient had relapsed following autologous stem cell transplantation. Notes on the study in general: Newly diagnosed patients were reported to exhibit reduced baseline TCR diversity relative to healthy donors. The repertoire differences lack a defined cause, possibly disease activity or prior therapy. Complete responders' diversity at baseline resembled that of newly diagnosed patients.

This TCR derives from a human donor with classical Hodgkin lymphoma. The sample was peripheral blood mononuclear cells (PBMCs), taken before the second cycle of nivolumab.

The CDR3 DNA is TGTGCCAGTAGTATGGGACAGGACCCCTACAATGAGCAGTTCTTC. This codes for CASSMGQDPYNEQFF. The rearrangement uses TRBV19 and TRBJ2-1, with 8 bases fitting TRBD1. Germline loops: CDR1 LNHDA, CDR2 SQIVND (reference sequence). CDR3 size: 15 residues. J gave up 2 bases and V 3 bases, and 3 bases lay outside the gene matches.